The 11 T cell receptor beta chains reported below all come from one sample, sequenced in a study of blood T cell repertoires in COVID-19. Sequencing was performed with immunoSEQ multiplex PCR; in TCRdb, only in-frame clones are kept and a portion is missing. The top ten clones hold 5% of a sample with about 100,000 clones, around 90% of them seen once. The specimen was peripheral blood. The receptors originated from a human donor in a cohort sampled during active COVID-19.

The chain carries TRBV18 and TRBJ2-1, with 8 bases fitting TRBD2. This CDR3 is 17 amino acids long. J was trimmed by 5 bases and V by 1 base; bases with no gene match: 10. CDR1 and CDR2 (germline): KGHSH, LQKENI. CDR3 residues: CASSPRSAGVQNNEQFF. DNA for the CDR3: TGTGCCAGCTCACCACGGTCAGCGGGAGTTCAAAACAATGAGCAGTTCTTC.

The chain recombines TRBV3-1 (or the pseudogene TRBV3-2) with TRBJ2-1; possible D gene TRBD2, 6 bases. This CDR3 contains 15 residues. Per germline, CDR1 LGHDT and CDR2 YNNKEL (reference sequence). V was clipped by 1 base and J by 3 bases, with 10 bases between them. The CDR3 here is CASSQVSGDYNEQFF. The CDR3 DNA reads as TGTGCCAGCAGCCAAGTTTCGGGAGACTACAATGAGCAGTTCTTC.

The gene calls are TRBV5-1 and TRBJ2-1, with TRBD1 as a possible D gene (6 bases). Germline-derived CDR1 and CDR2 are SGHRS and YFSETQ. This CDR3 has 12 amino acids. The V gene lost 0 bases and the J gene lost 8 bases, with 6 bases spanning the gap. The DNA of the CDR3 is TGCGCCAGCAGCTTGGGGGGGCATGAGCAGTTCTTC. Translating it yields CASSLGGHEQFF.

The gene calls are TRBV7-2 and TRBJ2-3; 8 bases align to TRBD1. The CDR3 is 15 residues long. Germline values: CDR1 SGHTA, CDR2 FQGNSA. V was pared by 1 base and J by 6 bases, with 6 bases of the junction left unmatched. The CDR3 nucleotides read TGTGCCAGCAGCTTAGGTCAGGGGGCAGGCGATACGCAGTATTTT. Translated, it gives CASSLGQGAGDTQYF.

The rearrangement joins TRBV10-3 to TRBJ2-6, with 7 bases aligning to TRBD1. V was clipped by 3 bases and J by 1 base; unmatched bases: 6. The CDR3 has 17 residues. In germline, CDR1 is ENHRY, CDR2 SYGVKD. Here the CDR3 reads CAISDADRVSGANVLTF. CDR3 DNA sequence: TGTGCCATCAGTGATGCCGACAGGGTGTCTGGGGCCAACGTCCTGACTTTC.

This chain uses TRBV24-1 with TRBJ2-3, with D possibly matching TRBD1 (6 bases). Trimming took 4 bases from V and 4 from J, leaving 17 bases between them. Germline V gene lookup returns CDR1 KGHDR and CDR2 SFDVKD. The CDR3 consists of 16 residues. Here the CDR3 reads CATSDRITGRSDTQYF. In DNA form, the CDR3 reads TGTGCCACCAGTGACCGTATCACAGGGAGATCAGATACGCAGTATTTT.

The gene calls are TRBV30 and TRBJ1-4; D remains unclear. The CDR3 totals 13 residues. Trimming pared 0 bases from V and 4 bases from J, leaving 6 bases between. CDR1 is GTSNPN and CDR2 is SVGIG in the germline V gene (reference sequence). DNA of the CDR3: TGTGCCTGGAGTGTACGGAGTAATGAAAAACTGTTTTTT. It codes for CAWSVRSNEKLFF.

The V and J genes are TRBV12-5 and TRBJ2-5; D may be TRBD1 (5 bases). The CDR3 is made up of 12 amino acids. The V gene lost 7 bases and the J gene lost 4 bases, with 10 bases spanning the gap. The germline V gene encodes CDR1 LGHNT and CDR2 FRNRAP. This CDR3 is CASAGLGETQYF. CDR3 nucleotides: TGTGCTAGTGCAGGGTTGGGAGAGACCCAGTACTTC.

The chain employs TRBV11-2 and TRBJ1-2, with TRBD1 as a possible D gene (5 bases). Trimming left V 5 bases short and J 2 bases short, with 9 bases between. There are 13 residues in the CDR3. Germline V gene sequence: CDR1 SGHAT, CDR2 FQNNGV. CDR3 in DNA: TGTGCCAGCAGCCTGACAGTAAACTATGGCTACACCTTC. Protein product: CASSLTVNYGYTF. Full variable domain (outside the CDR3, taken from reference TRBV11-2 and TRBJ1-2): EAGVAQSPRYKIIEKRQSVAFWCNPISGHATLYWYQQILGQGPKLLIQFQNNGVVDDSQLPKDRFSAERLKGVDSTLKIQPAKLEDSAVYLCASSLTVNYGYTFGSGTRLTVV.

The V call is TRBV5-1, the J call TRBJ2-7; 8 bases line up with TRBD1. J gave up 3 bases and V 6 bases, and 14 bases lay outside the gene matches. The CDR3 has 16 amino acids. Germline V CDR1 and CDR2: SGHRS, YFSETQ. As DNA, the CDR3 is TGCGCCAGCAACTCCAGGGGGCAAGGGAGCGGCTACGAGCAGTACTTC. Its translation is CASNSRGQGSGYEQYF.

The chain combines TRBV27 with TRBJ2-3, with 7 positions matching TRBD2. The CDR3 loop spans 17 amino acids. After removal of 0 bases from V and 2 bases from J, the junction contained 8 bases not matched to a gene. Germline V CDR1 and CDR2: MNHEY, SMNVEV (reference sequence). CDR3 sequence: CASSLSASGYYTDTQYF. The CDR3 DNA is TGTGCCAGCAGTTTATCGGCTAGCGGATATTACACAGATACGCAGTATTTT.